The 4 T cell receptor beta chains in this list originate from one sample, sequenced in a study of spatial heterogeneity in lung cancer. Using its own MiXCR run on the 5' RACE reads, TCRdb lists one record per CDR3 protein. The sample has under 10 distinct CDR3 sequences. Sample time point: sample taken at primary tumor resection. For these receptors, no antigen is known. Whole-study findings and limits: Higher tumor mutation counts went along with higher counts of expanded intratumoral alpha and beta TCRs.

Sample: lung tumor tissue, taken at surgery. All receptors derive from a male donor with early-stage non-small cell lung cancer.

Points on this clonotype: This beta chain represents an off-target read in a library built for alpha chains; its size is of limited meaning. The chain couples TRBV29-1 to TRBJ2-2; no clear D gene. The CDR3 extends over 13 amino acids. V lost 5 bases, J lost 6 bases, and 13 bases lay in between. CDR1 is SQVTM, CDR2 ANQGSEA, per germline. The CDR3 DNA reads as TGCAGCGTTCTACTGCAATTGCCCGGGGAGCTGTTTTTT. Protein: CSVLLQLPGELFF.

For this clonotype: Because the library targeted alpha chains, this beta chain is an off-target read whose size means little. V is TRBV28 and J is TRBJ2-7, with 10 bases fitting TRBD1. Germline loops: CDR1 MDHEN, CDR2 SYDVKM. The junction had 6 bases not matched to a gene; V was cut back by 6 bases and J by 1 base. CDR3 length equals 15 residues. CDR3 region: CASRRDRGLSYEQYF. The CDR3 DNA reads as TGTGCCAGCAGGCGCGACAGGGGGCTATCCTACGAGCAGTACTTC.

This clonotype is hyperexpanded within its sample. Because the library targeted alpha chains, this beta chain is an off-target read whose size means little. The chain employs TRBV9 and TRBJ2-7; TRBD1 matches at 12 bases. The CDR3 length is 16 residues. The germline V gene has CDR1 SGDLS and CDR2 YYNGEE. Trimming removed 2 bases from V and 5 bases from J; junction bases left unmatched: 8. The CDR3 nucleotides are TGTGCCAGCAGCGTGGGGACAGGGGGCGCGGCCCACGAGCAGTACTTC. It translates to CASSVGTGGAAHEQYF.

This clonotype has a handful of counts. For a library built for alpha chains, this beta chain is a stray read; little rests on its size. The CDR3 protein is CASSEFKATYEQYF. CDR3 DNA sequence: TGTGCCAGCAGTGAATTTAAGGCAACCTACGAGCAGTACTTC. The chain is built from TRBV6-1 and TRBJ2-7; D ambiguous. CDR3 size: 14 residues. The ends were cut back, 2 bases at V and 2 bases at J, with 10 bases in the middle. CDR1 is MNHNS and CDR2 is SASEGT in the germline V gene.